The T cell receptor beta chain under discussion was sequenced for a study of shared clonotypes between healthy human individuals. For the study at large: Donors, aged 18 to 49, were two women and a few men.

Turning to this clone: The antigen is not known.

This CDR3 contains 12 residues. V was trimmed by 9 bases and J by 7 bases, leaving 15 bases between them. Germline CDR1 and CDR2: LNHDA and SQIVND (reference sequence). The data were produced by immunoSEQ multiplex PCR, yet TCRdb's version contains in-frame clones alone and is incomplete. Of around 560,000 clones in the sample, around 95% were seen once. Naive CD8 cells were CD45RO-negative, positively selected for CCR7, excluding terminally differentiated effector memory CD45RA+ cells. General study findings and limits: Clonotype sharing among donors, it was expected, would be affected by sequencing depth.

This receptor was obtained from a woman aged 25 to 39 in good health. The rearrangement joins TRBV19 to TRBJ1-1, with TRBD1 as a possible D gene (5 bases). Sequencing used naive CD8+ T cells sorted from blood. DNA of the CDR3: TGTGCCAGCCGGGACGGCCACATTGAAGCTTTCTTT. It yields the protein CASRDGHIEAFF.